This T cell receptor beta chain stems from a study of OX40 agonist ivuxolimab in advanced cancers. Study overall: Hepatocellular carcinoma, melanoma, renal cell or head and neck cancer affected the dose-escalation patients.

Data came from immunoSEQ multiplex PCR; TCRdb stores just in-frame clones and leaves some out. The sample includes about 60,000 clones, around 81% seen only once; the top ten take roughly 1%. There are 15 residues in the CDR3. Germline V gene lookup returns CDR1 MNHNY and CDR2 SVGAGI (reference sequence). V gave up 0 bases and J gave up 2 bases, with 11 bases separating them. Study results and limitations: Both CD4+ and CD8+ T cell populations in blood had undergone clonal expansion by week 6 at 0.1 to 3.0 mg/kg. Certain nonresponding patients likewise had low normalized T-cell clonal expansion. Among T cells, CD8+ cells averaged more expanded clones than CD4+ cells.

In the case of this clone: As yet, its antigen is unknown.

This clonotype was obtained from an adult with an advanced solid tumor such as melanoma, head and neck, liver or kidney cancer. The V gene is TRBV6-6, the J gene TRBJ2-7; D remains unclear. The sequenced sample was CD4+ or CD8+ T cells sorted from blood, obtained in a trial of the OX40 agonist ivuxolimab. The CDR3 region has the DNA TGTGCCAGCAGTTACTCTTTGGGTATCACCTACGAGCAGTACTTC. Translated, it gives CASSYSLGITYEQYF.